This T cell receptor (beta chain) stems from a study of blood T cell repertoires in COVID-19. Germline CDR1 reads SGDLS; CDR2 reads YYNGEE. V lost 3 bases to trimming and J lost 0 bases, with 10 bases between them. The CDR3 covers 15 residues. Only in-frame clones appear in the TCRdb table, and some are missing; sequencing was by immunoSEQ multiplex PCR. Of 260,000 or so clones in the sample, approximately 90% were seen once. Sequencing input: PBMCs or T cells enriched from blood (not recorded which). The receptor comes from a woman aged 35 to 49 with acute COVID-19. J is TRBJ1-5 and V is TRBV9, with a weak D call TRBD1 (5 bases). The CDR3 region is CASSDGHDSNQPQHF. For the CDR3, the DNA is TGTGCCAGCAGCGATGGACACGATAGCAATCAGCCCCAGCATTTT.